Listed below are T cell receptor beta chains from one sample, sequenced in a study of low-dose radiotherapy and immunotherapy resistance in tumors. TCRdb independently ran MiXCR on the reads; one entry per CDR3 protein. The sample lists approximately 90,000 distinct CDR3 sequences; 15% to 20% were seen once. This specimen consisted of PBMCs, obtained before treatment. Source of these receptors: a male donor with prostate cancer. The CDR3 runs from the conserved cysteine through the conserved F or W. A D gene is named only where the DNA matches it firmly. Rows may omit the clone size; those that give it use once, few, many or a size class.

j_call clone_size v_call d_call cdr3_aa cdr3_nt
TRBJ2-1 many TRBV7-2 TRBD2 CASSFPGGYNEQFF TGTGCCAGCAGCTTTCCGGGGGGGTACAATGAGCAGTTCTTC
TRBJ2-1 - TRBV30 - CAWSLGPRNEQFF TGTGCCTGGAGTCTGGGCCCCCGGAATGAGCAGTTCTTC
TRBJ1-1 few TRBV5-1 - CASSFWGAQGTEAFF TGCGCCAGCAGCTTTTGGGGGGCTCAAGGGACTGAAGCTTTCTTT
TRBJ1-5 many TRBV28 - CASSLKTSTGRQPQHF TGTGCCAGCAGTTTGAAAACCTCGACAGGCCGTCAGCCCCAGCATTTT
TRBJ1-2 many TRBV25-1 - CASNRHRDRGEIRVYGYTF TGTGCCAGCAACCGACACCGGGACCGGGGGGAGATAAGAGTATATGGCTACACCTTC
TRBJ2-2 many TRBV4-1 TRBD1 CASSRNRGTYTGELFF TGCGCCAGCAGCCGAAACAGGGGGACTTACACCGGGGAGCTGTTTTTT
TRBJ1-6 many TRBV27 - CASSSSMTGWSSYNSPLHF TGTGCCAGCAGTTCCTCTATGACAGGATGGAGCTCCTATAATTCACCCCTCCACTTT
TRBJ1-2 many TRBV14 - CASSQDRIISNYTF TGTGCCAGCAGCCAAGATCGGATTATCTCCAACTACACCTTC
TRBJ2-5 many TRBV4-1 TRBD2 CASSQGGTAGGAETQYF TGCGCCAGCAGCCAAGGAGGGACGGCGGGGGGGGCGGAGACCCAGTACTTC
TRBJ2-7 - TRBV7-2 - CASRPTGGRGSYEQYF TGTGCCAGCAGACCAACAGGGGGGAGGGGGAGCTACGAGCAGTACTTC
TRBJ2-1 many TRBV6-5 - CASSQTGLTNNEQFF TGTGCCAGCAGTCAGACGGGACTGACAAACAATGAGCAGTTCTTC
TRBJ2-4 - TRBV7-9 - CASSLKGVGIQYF TGTGCCAGCAGCTTGAAAGGGGTGGGCATTCAGTACTTC
TRBJ2-5 many TRBV6-2/TRBV6-3 - CASELTGTKETQYF TGTGCCAGTGAGTTGACAGGCACCAAAGAGACCCAGTACTTC
TRBJ2-5 many TRBV11-2 TRBD2 CASSPAGLQETQYF TGTGCCAGCAGCCCAGCGGGGCTCCAAGAGACCCAGTACTTC
TRBJ1-6 once TRBV18 - CASSPTTETRALHF TGTGCCAGCTCACCAACGACGGAGACTCGGGCCCTCCACTTT
TRBJ1-1 many TRBV20-1 - CSATFAIGDTEAFF TGCAGTGCTACTTTCGCCATTGGAGACACTGAAGCTTTCTTT
TRBJ2-5 many TRBV20-1 - CSASYLAPLSKETQYF TGCAGTGCTAGCTATCTCGCCCCTCTATCCAAAGAGACCCAGTACTTC
TRBJ2-1 many TRBV20-1 TRBD2 CSARDFSGGPYNEQFF TGCAGTGCTAGAGATTTTAGCGGGGGACCCTACAATGAGCAGTTCTTC
TRBJ2-3 many TRBV13 TRBD2 CASSLGGWYREGDTQYF TGTGCCAGCAGCTTAGGGGGCTGGTACCGGGAGGGAGATACGCAGTATTTT
TRBJ2-3 many TRBV20-1 - CSAPGEADTQYF TGCAGTGCTCCGGGGGAAGCAGATACGCAGTATTTT
TRBJ2-7 few TRBV7-6 - CASTNGPGHNYEQYF TGTGCCAGCACCAATGGACCGGGACACAACTACGAGCAGTACTTC
TRBJ2-2 - TRBV9 - CASSGTGGELFFF -
TRBJ2-2 many TRBV5-4 TRBD2 CASSLGGLGNTGELFF TGTGCCAGCAGCCTGGGGGGGTTGGGGAACACCGGGGAGCTGTTTTTT
TRBJ2-7 - TRBV2 TRBD1 CASSWDRGQYEQYF TGTGCCAGCAGTTGGGACAGGGGGCAGTACGAGCAGTACTTC
TRBJ2-3 many TRBV14 TRBD2 CANPSQECLADLTDTQYF TGTGCCAATCCCTCCCAGGAATGCCTAGCGGACCTCACAGATACGCAGTATTTT
TRBJ2-5 many TRBV5-1 - CASSLEGPISETQYF TGCGCCAGCAGCTTGGAAGGACCCATATCGGAGACCCAGTACTTC
TRBJ2-1 many TRBV3-1 - CASSQAPSGSYNEQFF TGTGCCAGCAGCCAGGCGCCAAGCGGATCCTACAATGAGCAGTTCTTC
TRBJ2-5 many TRBV4-2 - CASSQDLWETQYF TGTGCCAGCAGCCAAGATCTGTGGGAGACCCAGTACTTC
TRBJ2-2 many TRBV5-1 - CASSRTDPTNTGELFF TGCGCCAGCAGCAGGACAGATCCTACGAACACCGGGGAGCTGTTTTTT
TRBJ1-3 - TRBV12-3/TRBV12-4 - CASSLILFGGPAGNTIYF TGTGCCAGCAGTTTAATACTCTTTGGGGGGCCAGCTGGAAACACCATATATTTT
TRBJ2-1 many TRBV7-2 TRBD1 CASSPRDRGHNEQFF TGTGCCAGCAGCCCCCGGGACAGGGGGCACAATGAGCAGTTCTTC
TRBJ2-1 many TRBV6-6 TRBD2 CASTSLGGDNEQFF TGTGCCAGCACTTCCTTGGGAGGGGACAATGAGCAGTTCTTC
TRBJ1-6 many TRBV4-1 - CASSQDLAEGRGSPLHF TGCGCCAGCAGCCAAGATTTAGCCGAGGGGCGAGGATCACCCCTCCACTTT
TRBJ1-5 - TRBV6-1 - CASSEAVGTNQPQHF TGTGCCAGCAGTGAAGCGGTAGGGACCAATCAGCCCCAGCATTTT
TRBJ2-2 few TRBV23-1 - CARTAIPGGRTPGSCFF -
TRBJ2-7 many TRBV5-6 - CASSHTDRSSYEQYF TGTGCCAGCAGCCACACCGACAGGAGCTCCTACGAGCAGTACTTC
TRBJ1-4 many TRBV7-7 - CASSLTGATNEKLFF TGTGCTAGCAGCTTAACGGGAGCAACTAATGAAAAACTGTTTTTT
TRBJ2-1 many TRBV5-1 TRBD2 CASSWSGGLYNEQFF TGCGCCAGCAGCTGGAGCGGGGGCTTATACAATGAGCAGTTCTTC
TRBJ2-5 many TRBV6-2/TRBV6-3 - CASSSGELYQETQYF TGTGCCAGCTCCTCAGGGGAGCTGTACCAAGAGACCCAGTACTTC
TRBJ2-2 many TRBV11-2 - CASSPNSGGPGELFF TGTGCCAGCAGCCCCAATTCTGGGGGGCCCGGGGAGCTGTTTTTT
TRBJ2-2 - TRBV5-6 - CASSFVLSGELFF TGTGCCAGCAGTTTTGTCTTATCCGGGGAGCTGTTTTTT
TRBJ2-7 many TRBV29-1 TRBD2 CSVNSGRAYEQYF TGCAGCGTTAACTCCGGGAGGGCCTACGAGCAGTACTTC
TRBJ2-1 many TRBV7-6 TRBD1 CASSPDRGSYNEQFF TGTGCCAGCAGCCCCGACAGGGGGTCCTACAATGAGCAGTTCTTC
TRBJ2-4 - TRBV5-6 - CASSLDGVENIQYF TGTGCCAGCAGCTTGGATGGGGTGGAAAACATTCAGTACTTC